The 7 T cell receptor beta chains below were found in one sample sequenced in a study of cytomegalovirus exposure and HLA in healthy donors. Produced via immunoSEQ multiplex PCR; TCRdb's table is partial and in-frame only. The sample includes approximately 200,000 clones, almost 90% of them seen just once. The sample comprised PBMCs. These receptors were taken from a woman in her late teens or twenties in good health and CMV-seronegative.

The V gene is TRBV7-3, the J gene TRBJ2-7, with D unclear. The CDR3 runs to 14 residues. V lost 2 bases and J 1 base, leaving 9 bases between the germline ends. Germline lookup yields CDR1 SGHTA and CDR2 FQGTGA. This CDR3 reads CASSLLPDSYEQYF. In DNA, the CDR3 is TGTGCCAGCAGCTTACTTCCAGATTCCTACGAGCAGTACTTC.

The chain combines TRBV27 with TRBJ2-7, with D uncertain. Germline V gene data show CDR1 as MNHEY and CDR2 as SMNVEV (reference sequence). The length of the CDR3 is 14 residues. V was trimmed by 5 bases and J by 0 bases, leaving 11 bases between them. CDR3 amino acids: CASSPLGASYEQYF. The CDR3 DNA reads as TGTGCCAGCAGTCCCCTTGGAGCCTCCTACGAGCAGTACTTC.

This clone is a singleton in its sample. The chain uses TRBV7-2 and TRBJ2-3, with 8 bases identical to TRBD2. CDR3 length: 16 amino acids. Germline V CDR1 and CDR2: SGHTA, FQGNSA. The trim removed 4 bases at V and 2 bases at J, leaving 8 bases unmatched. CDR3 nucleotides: TGTGCCAGCAGCTCCGGACGCGGGAGGCCCACAGATACGCAGTATTTT. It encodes CASSSGRGRPTDTQYF.

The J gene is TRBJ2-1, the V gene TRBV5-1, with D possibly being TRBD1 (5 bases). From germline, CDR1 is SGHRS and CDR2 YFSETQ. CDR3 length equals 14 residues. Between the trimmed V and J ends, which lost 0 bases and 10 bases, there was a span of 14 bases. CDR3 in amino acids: CASSLGGAQGEQFF. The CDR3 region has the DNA TGCGCCAGCAGCTTGGGGGGCGCCCAGGGCGAGCAGTTCTTC.

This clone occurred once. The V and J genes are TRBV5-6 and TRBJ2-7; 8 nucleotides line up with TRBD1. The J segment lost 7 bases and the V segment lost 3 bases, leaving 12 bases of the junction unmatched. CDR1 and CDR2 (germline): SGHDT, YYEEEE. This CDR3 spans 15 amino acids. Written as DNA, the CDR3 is TGTGCCAGCAGCTCCCCGACAGGGGCGACTGGAGAGCAGTACTTC. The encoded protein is CASSSPTGATGEQYF. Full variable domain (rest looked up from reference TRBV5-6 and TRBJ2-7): DAGVTQSPTHLIKTRGQQVTLRCSPKSGHDTVSWYQQALGQGPQFIFQYYEEEERQRGNFPDRFSGHQFPNYSSELNVNALLLGDSALYLCASSSPTGATGEQYFGPGTRLTVT.

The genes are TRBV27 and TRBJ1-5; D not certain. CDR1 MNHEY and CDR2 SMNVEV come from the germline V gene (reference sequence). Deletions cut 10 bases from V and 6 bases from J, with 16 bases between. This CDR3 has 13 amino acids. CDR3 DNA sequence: TGTGCCACCCAGAGACCCCGGGGTCAGCCCCAGCATTTT. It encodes CATQRPRGQPQHF.

CDR3 sequence: CASSAGRATRGHEQFF. The CDR3 region has the DNA TGTGCCAGCAGTGCCGGCCGAGCGACAAGGGGCCATGAGCAGTTCTTC. This rearrangement joins TRBV6-6 to TRBJ2-1; tentatively, D is TRBD1 (5 bases). Between the trimmed V and J ends, which lost 5 bases and 8 bases, there was a span of 22 bases. Germline assignment: CDR1 MNHNY and CDR2 SVGAGI (reference sequence). The CDR3 loop spans 16 amino acids.